Listed below are T cell receptor beta chains from one sample, sequenced in a study of T cells in Graves' hyperthyroidism and ophthalmopathy. TCRdb called the multiplex PCR reads again in MiXCR, with one record for every CDR3 protein. The table includes around 300,000 distinct CDR3 sequences, roughly a fifth detected once. Source material: blood. The origin of the receptors is a man aged 45-60 years with Graves' ophthalmopathy. Both conserved end residues are part of each CDR3. D genes are given only for firm matches. Clone size is given for some rows only: seen once, a few or many times, or a class if the clone is expanded.

>TRBJ1-5|.|TRBD1|TRBV27
CASSLHRGNQPQHF
TGTGCCAGCAGTTTACACAGGGGGAATCAGCCCCAGCATTTT
>TRBJ2-3|many|TRBD2|TRBV28
CASSFQREVPDTQYF
TGTGCCAGCAGTTTCCAGCGGGAGGTGCCAGATACGCAGTATTTT
>TRBJ2-1|many|TRBD1|TRBV27
CASSLWTGTGNEQFF
TGTGCCAGCAGTTTATGGACAGGGACCGGCAATGAGCAGTTCTTC
>TRBJ1-1|few|.|TRBV28
CASDPGWDTEAFF
TGTGCCAGCGACCCGGGGTGGGACACTGAAGCTTTCTTT
>TRBJ2-3|many|.|TRBV29-1
CSHSGQASTDTQYF
TGCAGCCACTCGGGGCAGGCTAGCACAGATACGCAGTATTTT
>TRBJ2-3|.|.|TRBV12-3/TRBV12-4
CASSFKRHTQYF
TGTGCCAGCAGTTTTAAACGACATACGCAGTATTTT
>TRBJ1-1|.|TRBD1|TRBV9
CASSVVQGVNTEAFF
TGTGCCAGCAGCGTAGTGCAGGGGGTAAACACTGAAGCTTTCTTT
>TRBJ2-7|few|.|TRBV6-2/TRBV6-3
CASSDARFYEQYF
TGTGCCAGCAGCGACGCTCGTTTCTACGAGCAGTACTTC
>TRBJ2-1|.|TRBD2|TRBV3-1
CASSQRLAGEQFF
TGTGCCAGCAGCCAACGACTAGCGGGGGAGCAGTTCTTC
>TRBJ2-7|few|TRBD1|TRBV18
CASSPSVSGQGAYEQYF
TGTGCCAGCTCACCGTCGGTTTCGGGACAGGGGGCCTACGAGCAGTACTTC
>TRBJ2-5|few|.|TRBV25-1
CASSEWGVETQYF
TGTGCCAGCAGTGAATGGGGAGTCGAGACCCAGTACTTC
>TRBJ2-5|.|TRBD2|TRBV7-9
CASSPPPGLAEETQYF
TGTGCCAGCAGCCCCCCCCCGGGACTAGCGGAAGAGACCCAGTACTTC
>TRBJ2-3|many|TRBD2|TRBV5-1
CASSSGLAGVRTDTQYF
TGCGCCAGCAGCTCGGGGCTAGCGGGAGTTCGGACAGATACGCAGTATTTT
>TRBJ2-7|.|.|TRBV6-4
CASSKQGYSYEQYF
TGTGCCAGCAGTAAACAGGGCTACTCCTACGAGCAGTACTTC
>TRBJ1-5|many|.|TRBV28
CASTITSGGGYQPQHF
TGTGCCAGCACCATCACGTCGGGGGGCGGGTATCAGCCCCAGCATTTT
>TRBJ1-2|few|.|TRBV5-1
CASSLASKTGGYTF
TGCGCCAGCAGCTTGGCCTCTAAGACGGGTGGCTACACCTTC
>TRBJ1-3|.|.|TRBV12-3/TRBV12-4
CAILTQGAGNTIYF
TGTGCCATCCTAACCCAGGGAGCAGGAAACACCATATATTTT
>TRBJ1-1|.|.|TRBV7-3
CASRSGQNTEAFF
TGTGCCAGCAGGAGCGGACAGAACACTGAAGCTTTCTTT
>TRBJ2-7|many|.|TRBV2
CASMDTIYEQYF
TGTGCCAGCATGGATACGATCTACGAGCAGTACTTC
>TRBJ2-1|few|.|TRBV19
CASSPRSEDEQFF
TGTGCCAGTAGTCCCCGATCGGAAGATGAGCAGTTCTTC
>TRBJ1-6|.|TRBD1|TRBV10-3
CAISDRDLGSPLHF
TGTGCCATCAGCGACAGGGACCTTGGTTCACCCCTCCACTTT
>TRBJ1-2|many|.|TRBV6-6
CASSYSQRNYGYTF
TGTGCCAGCAGTTACTCACAGAGGAACTATGGCTACACCTTC
>TRBJ2-7|.|TRBD1|TRBV20-1
CSARDGGQNPYEQYF
TGCAGTGCTAGAGATGGGGGACAGAATCCCTACGAGCAGTACTTC
>TRBJ2-5|many|TRBD2|TRBV11-2
CASSTRESETQYF
TGTGCCAGCAGCACGCGGGAGTCAGAGACCCAGTACTTC
>TRBJ2-1|few|.|TRBV19
CASSMEGLGNEQFF
TGTGCCAGTAGTATGGAGGGGTTGGGGAATGAGCAGTTCTTC
>TRBJ1-5|few|.|TRBV19
CASNSRGSNQPQHF
TGTGCCAGTAATTCGAGGGGAAGCAATCAGCCCCAGCATTTT
>TRBJ1-5|many|TRBD1|TRBV28
CASSSPGQGLLGNQPQHF
TGTGCCAGCAGTTCCCCGGGACAGGGGCTTTTGGGCAATCAGCCCCAGCATTTT
>TRBJ2-1|.|TRBD2|TRBV6-1
CASTLAGGSNEQFF
TGTGCCAGCACACTAGCGGGAGGCTCCAATGAGCAGTTCTTC
>TRBJ2-1|.|.|TRBV20-1
CSARGRDTAGEQFF
TGCAGTGCTAGAGGCCGAGATACGGCCGGGGAGCAGTTCTTC
>TRBJ2-4|.|.|TRBV5-4
CASSLAEPKNIQYF
TGTGCCAGCAGCTTGGCAGAACCCAAAAACATTCAGTACTTC